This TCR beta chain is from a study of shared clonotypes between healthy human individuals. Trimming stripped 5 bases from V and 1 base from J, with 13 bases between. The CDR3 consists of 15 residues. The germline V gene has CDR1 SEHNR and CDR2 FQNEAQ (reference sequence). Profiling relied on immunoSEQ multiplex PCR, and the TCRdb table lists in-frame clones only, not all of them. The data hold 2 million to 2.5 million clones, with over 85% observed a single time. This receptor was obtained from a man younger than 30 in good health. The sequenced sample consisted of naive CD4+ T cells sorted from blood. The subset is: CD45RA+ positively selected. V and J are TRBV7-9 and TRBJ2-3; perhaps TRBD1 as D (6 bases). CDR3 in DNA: TGTGCCAGCAGCCGTTCGACAGGTCGCACAGATACGCAGTATTTT. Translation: CASSRSTGRTDTQYF.